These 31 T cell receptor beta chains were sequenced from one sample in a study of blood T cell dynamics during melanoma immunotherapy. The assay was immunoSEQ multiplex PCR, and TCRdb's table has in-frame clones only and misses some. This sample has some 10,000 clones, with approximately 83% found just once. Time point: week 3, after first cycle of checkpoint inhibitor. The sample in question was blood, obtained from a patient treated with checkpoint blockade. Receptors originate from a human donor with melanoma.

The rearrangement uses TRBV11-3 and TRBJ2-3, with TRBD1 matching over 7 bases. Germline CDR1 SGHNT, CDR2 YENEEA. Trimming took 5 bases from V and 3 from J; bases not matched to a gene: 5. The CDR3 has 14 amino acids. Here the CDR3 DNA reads TGTGCCAGCAGCGTCGGACAGGCAACAGATACGCAGTATTTT. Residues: CASSVGQATDTQYF.

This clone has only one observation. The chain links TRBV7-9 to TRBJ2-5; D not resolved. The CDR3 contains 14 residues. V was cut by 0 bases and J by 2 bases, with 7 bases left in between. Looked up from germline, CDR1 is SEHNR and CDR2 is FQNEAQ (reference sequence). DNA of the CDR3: TGTGCCAGCAGCTTAGCGTCCAGACAAGAGACCCAGTACTTC. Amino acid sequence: CASSLASRQETQYF.

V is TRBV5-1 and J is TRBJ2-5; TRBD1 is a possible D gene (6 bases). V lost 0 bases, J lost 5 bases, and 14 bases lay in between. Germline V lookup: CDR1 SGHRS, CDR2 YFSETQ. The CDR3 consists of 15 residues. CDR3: CASSLATGREETQYF. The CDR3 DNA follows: TGCGCCAGCAGCTTGGCGACAGGACGTGAGGAGACCCAGTACTTC.

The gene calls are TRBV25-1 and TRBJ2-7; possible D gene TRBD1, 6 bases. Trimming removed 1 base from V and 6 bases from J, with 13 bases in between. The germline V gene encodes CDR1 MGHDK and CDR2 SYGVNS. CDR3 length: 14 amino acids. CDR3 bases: TGTGCCAGCAGTGAATCAGGCACAGGGCGCGAGCAGTACTTC. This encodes CASSESGTGREQYF.

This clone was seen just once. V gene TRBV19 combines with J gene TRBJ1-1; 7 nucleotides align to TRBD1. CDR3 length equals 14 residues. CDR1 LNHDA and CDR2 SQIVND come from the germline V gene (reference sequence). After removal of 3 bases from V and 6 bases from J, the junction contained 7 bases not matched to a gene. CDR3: CASSMTGNGAEAFF. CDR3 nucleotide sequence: TGTGCCAGTAGTATGACAGGGAATGGGGCTGAAGCTTTCTTT.

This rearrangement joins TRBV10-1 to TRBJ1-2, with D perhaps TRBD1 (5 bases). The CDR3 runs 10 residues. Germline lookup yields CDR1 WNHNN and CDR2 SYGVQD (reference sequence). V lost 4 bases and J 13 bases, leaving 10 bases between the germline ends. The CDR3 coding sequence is TGCGCCAGCAGTGGTGTCAGGGCCACCTTC. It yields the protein CASSGVRATF.

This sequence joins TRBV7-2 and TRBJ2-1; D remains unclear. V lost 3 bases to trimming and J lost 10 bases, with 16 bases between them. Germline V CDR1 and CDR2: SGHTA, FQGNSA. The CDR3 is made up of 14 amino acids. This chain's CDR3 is CASSFRAVAREQFF. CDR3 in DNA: TGTGCCAGCAGCTTCCGTGCCGTAGCTAGGGAGCAGTTCTTC. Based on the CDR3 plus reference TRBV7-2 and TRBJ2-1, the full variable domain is GAGVSQSPSNKVTEKGKDVELRCDPISGHTALYWYRQSLGQGLEFLIYFQGNSAPDKSGLPSDRFSAERTGGSVSTLTIQRTQQEDSAVYLCASSFRAVAREQFFGPGTRLTVL.

CDR3 amino acids: CAWSLGLLDGNTIYF. The CDR3 nucleotides are TGTGCCTGGAGTTTAGGACTACTGGATGGAAACACCATATATTTT. This chain links TRBV30 with TRBJ1-3; D ambiguous. There are 15 residues in the CDR3. The germline gives CDR1 GTSNPN, CDR2 SVGIG (reference sequence). V was cut by 2 bases and J by 3 bases, with 14 bases left in between.

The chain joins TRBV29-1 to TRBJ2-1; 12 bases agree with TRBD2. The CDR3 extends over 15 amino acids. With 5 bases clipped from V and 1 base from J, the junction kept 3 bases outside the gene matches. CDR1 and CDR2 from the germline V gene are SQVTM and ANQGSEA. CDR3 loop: CSVWLAGGSYNEQFF. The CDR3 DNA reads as TGCAGCGTTTGGCTAGCGGGGGGGTCCTACAATGAGCAGTTCTTC.

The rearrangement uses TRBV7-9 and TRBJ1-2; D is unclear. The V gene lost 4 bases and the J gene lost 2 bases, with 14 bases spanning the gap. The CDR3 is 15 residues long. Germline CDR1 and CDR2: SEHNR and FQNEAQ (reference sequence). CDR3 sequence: CASSSIPARNYGYTF. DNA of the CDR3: TGTGCCAGCAGCTCCATACCAGCAAGAAACTATGGCTACACCTTC.

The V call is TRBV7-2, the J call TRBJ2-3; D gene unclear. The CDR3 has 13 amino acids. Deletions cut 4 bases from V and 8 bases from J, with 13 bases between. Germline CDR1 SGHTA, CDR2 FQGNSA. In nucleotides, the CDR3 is TGTGCCAGCAGCTCTGGTGACGCTCCTACGCAGTATTTT. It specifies CASSSGDAPTQYF.

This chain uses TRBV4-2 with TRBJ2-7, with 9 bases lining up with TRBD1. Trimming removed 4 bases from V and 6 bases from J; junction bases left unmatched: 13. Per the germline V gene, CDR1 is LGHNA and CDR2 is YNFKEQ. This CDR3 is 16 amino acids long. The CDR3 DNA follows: TGTGCCAGCAGCCTAAGGGGGGGGACAGGGTCGTCCGAGCAGTACTTC. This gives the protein CASSLRGGTGSSEQYF.

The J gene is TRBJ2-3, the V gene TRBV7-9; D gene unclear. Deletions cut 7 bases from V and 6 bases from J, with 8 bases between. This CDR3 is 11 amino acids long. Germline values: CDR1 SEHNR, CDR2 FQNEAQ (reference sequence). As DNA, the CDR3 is TGTGCCAGCACCTCCTGGGATACGCAGTATTTT. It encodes CASTSWDTQYF.

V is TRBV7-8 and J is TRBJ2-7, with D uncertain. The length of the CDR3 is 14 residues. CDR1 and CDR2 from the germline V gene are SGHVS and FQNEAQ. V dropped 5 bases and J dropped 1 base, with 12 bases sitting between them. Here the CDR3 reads CASSLLNPSYEQYF. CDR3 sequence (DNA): TGTGCCAGCAGCCTATTAAATCCGTCCTACGAGCAGTACTTC.

Here the CDR3 DNA reads TGTGCCAGCAGCCTGGGGGGGTATAGCAATCAGCCCCAGCATTTT. Translated: CASSLGGYSNQPQHF. V usage is TRBV7-9 and J usage is TRBJ1-5, with D perhaps matching TRBD1 (5 bases). Germline-derived CDR1 and CDR2 are SEHNR and FQNEAQ (reference sequence). V dropped 5 bases and J dropped 0 bases, with 11 bases sitting between them. The CDR3 has 15 residues.

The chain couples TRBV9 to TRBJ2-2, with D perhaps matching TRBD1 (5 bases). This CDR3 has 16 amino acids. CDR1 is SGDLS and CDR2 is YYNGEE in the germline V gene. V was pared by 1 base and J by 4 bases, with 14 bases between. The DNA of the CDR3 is TGTGCCAGCAGCGTATCCGGGCAGGGAATCACCGGGGAGCTGTTTTTT. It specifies CASSVSGQGITGELFF.

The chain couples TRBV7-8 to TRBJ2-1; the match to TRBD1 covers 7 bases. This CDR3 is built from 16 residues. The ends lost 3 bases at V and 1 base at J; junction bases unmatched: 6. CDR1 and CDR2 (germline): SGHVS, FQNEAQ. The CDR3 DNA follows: TGTGCCAGCAGCTTCGGGACAGCGCAATCCTACAATGAGCAGTTCTTC. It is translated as CASSFGTAQSYNEQFF.

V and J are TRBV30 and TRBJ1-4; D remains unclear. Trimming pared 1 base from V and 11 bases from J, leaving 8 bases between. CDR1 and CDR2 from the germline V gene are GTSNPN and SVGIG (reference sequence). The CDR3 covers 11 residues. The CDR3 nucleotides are TGTGCCTGGAGTGGTCGGAGGAAACTGTTTTTT. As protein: CAWSGRRKLFF.

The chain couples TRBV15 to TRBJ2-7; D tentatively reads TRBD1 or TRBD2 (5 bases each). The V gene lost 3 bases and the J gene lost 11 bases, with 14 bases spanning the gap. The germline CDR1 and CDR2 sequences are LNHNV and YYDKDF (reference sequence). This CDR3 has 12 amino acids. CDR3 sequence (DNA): TGTGCCACCAGCAGCGGACCGGGACGGGAGTACTTC. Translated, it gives CATSSGPGREYF.

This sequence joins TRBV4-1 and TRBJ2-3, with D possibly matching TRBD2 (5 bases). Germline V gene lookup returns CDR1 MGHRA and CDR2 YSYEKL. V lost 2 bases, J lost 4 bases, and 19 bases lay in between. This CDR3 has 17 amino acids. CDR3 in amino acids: CASSQLPTGFSADTQYF. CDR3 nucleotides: TGCGCCAGCAGCCAATTACCTACGGGATTCTCGGCAGATACGCAGTATTTT.

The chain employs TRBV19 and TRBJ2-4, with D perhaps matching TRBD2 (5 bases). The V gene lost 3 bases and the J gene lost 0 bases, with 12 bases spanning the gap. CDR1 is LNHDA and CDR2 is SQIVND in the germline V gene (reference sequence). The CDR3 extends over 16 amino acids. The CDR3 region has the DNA TGTGCCAGTAGTATCGGTGGGAGACTAGCCAAAAACATTCAGTACTTC. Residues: CASSIGGRLAKNIQYF.

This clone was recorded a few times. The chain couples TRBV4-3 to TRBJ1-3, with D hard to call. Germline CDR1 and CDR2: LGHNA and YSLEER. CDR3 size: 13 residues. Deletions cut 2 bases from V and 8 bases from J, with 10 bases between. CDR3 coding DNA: TGCGCCAGCAGCCAAAGTCTACGGGACACCATATATTTT. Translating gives CASSQSLRDTIYF.

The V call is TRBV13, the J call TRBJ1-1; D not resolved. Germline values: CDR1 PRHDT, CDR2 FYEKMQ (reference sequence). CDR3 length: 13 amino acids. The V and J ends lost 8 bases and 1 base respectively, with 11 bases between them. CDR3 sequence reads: CASFHRENTEAFF. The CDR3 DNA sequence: TGTGCCAGCTTCCACCGGGAGAACACTGAAGCTTTCTTT.

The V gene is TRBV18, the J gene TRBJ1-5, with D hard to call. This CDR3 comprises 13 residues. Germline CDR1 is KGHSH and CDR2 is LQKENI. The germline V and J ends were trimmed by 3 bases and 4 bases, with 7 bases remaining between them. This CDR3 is CASSPWGNQPQHF. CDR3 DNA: TGTGCCAGCTCACCGTGGGGAAATCAGCCCCAGCATTTT.

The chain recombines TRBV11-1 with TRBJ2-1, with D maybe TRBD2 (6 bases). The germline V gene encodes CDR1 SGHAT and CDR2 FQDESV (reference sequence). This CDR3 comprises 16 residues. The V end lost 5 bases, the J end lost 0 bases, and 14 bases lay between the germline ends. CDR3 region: CASSPPAGLSYNEQFF. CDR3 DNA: TGTGCCAGCAGCCCCCCCGCGGGGCTCTCCTACAATGAGCAGTTCTTC.

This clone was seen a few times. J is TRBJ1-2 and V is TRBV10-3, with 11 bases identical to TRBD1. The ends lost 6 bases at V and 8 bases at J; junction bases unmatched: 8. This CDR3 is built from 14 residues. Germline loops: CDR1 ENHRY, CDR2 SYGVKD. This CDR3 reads CAISWTGGSYGYTF. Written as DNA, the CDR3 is TGTGCCATCAGCTGGACAGGGGGCTCATACGGCTACACCTTC.

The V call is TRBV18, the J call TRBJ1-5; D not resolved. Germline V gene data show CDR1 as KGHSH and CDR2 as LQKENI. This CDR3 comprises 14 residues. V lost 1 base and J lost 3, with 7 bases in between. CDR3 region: CASSPLDYNQPQHF. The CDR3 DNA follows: TGTGCCAGCTCACCACTTGATTACAATCAGCCCCAGCATTTT.

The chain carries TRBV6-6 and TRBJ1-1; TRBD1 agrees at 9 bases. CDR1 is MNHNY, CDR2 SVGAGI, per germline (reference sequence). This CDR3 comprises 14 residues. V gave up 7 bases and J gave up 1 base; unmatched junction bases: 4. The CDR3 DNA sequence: TGTGCCAGCACCAGGGACAGGGCGAACACTGAAGCTTTCTTT. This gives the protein CASTRDRANTEAFF.

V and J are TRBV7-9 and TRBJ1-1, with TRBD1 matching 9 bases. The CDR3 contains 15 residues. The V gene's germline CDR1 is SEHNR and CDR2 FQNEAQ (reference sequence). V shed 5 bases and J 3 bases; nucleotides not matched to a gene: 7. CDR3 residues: CASSTATGGDTEAFF. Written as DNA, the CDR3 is TGTGCCAGCAGCACCGCGACAGGGGGTGACACTGAAGCTTTCTTT.

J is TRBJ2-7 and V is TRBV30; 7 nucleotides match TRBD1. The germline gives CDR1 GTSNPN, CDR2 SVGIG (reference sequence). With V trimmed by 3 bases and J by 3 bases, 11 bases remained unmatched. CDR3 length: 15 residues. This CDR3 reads CAWSEERTGFYEQYF. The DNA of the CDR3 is TGTGCCTGGAGCGAAGAGCGGACAGGATTCTACGAGCAGTACTTC.

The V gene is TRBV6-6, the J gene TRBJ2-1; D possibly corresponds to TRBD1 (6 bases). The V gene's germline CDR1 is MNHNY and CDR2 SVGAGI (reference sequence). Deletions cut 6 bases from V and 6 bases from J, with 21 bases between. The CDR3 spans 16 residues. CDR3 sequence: CASRPKQGLNSNEQFF. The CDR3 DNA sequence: TGTGCCAGCAGACCCAAACAGGGATTAAACTCCAATGAGCAGTTCTTC.